What follows describes a single T cell receptor (beta chain). Its antigen is still unknown. CDR1 is SGHDT and CDR2 is YYEEEE in the germline V gene. Trimming removed 6 bases from V and 4 bases from J; junction bases left unmatched: 10. CDR3 length: 15 residues. PCR used 60 Vbeta primers and 13 Jbeta primers. Only in-frame clones appear in the TCRdb table, and some are missing; sequencing was by immunoSEQ multiplex PCR. The data contain about 190,000 clones, approximately 78% of them seen just once; the ten biggest clones take up around 0.75%. The sample comes from a study of cytomegalovirus exposure and HLA in healthy donors. Study findings and constraints: TCR beta V- and J-gene trimming was later associated with a missense DCLRE1C variant.

The chain is built from TRBV5-6 and TRBJ2-1; 7 nucleotides align to TRBD2. The TCR sequence derives from a woman aged 18-29 years in good health and CMV-seronegative. Sequencing input: PBMCs. The DNA of the CDR3 is TGTGCCAGCATCCCCAGTAACGGGAGGTACAATGAGCAGTTCTTC. Protein sequence: CASIPSNGRYNEQFF.